These 29 T cell receptor beta chains were sequenced from one sample in a study of blood T cell repertoires in COVID-19. Assay used: immunoSEQ multiplex PCR; TCRdb lists only in-frame clones, some missing. In the table there are about 350,000 clones, approximately 89% of which are singletons. The source material was peripheral blood. These receptors originate from a woman aged 60 to 75 with COVID-19, enrolled during active disease.

The chain employs TRBV7-6 and TRBJ2-3, with TRBD2 identical over 7 bases. The CDR3 loop spans 15 amino acids. The germline V gene has CDR1 SGHVS and CDR2 FNYEAQ. The junction had 8 bases not matched to a gene; V was cut back by 3 bases and J by 5 bases. CDR3 amino acids: CASSFQVGGIDTQYF. As DNA, the CDR3 is TGTGCCAGCAGCTTTCAAGTGGGGGGGATAGATACGCAGTATTTT.

This chain joins TRBV7-2 and TRBJ1-2; the match to TRBD1 covers 8 bases. Trimming at V came to 5 bases and at J to 1 base, leaving 15 bases not matched to a gene. The CDR3 extends over 18 amino acids. Germline CDR1 reads SGHTA; CDR2 reads FQGNSA. CDR3 in amino acids: CASSPQGGQGFRNYGYTF. CDR3 sequence (DNA): TGTGCCAGCAGCCCCCAAGGCGGACAGGGTTTTCGTAACTATGGCTACACCTTC.

This chain links TRBV12-3 or TRBV12-4 with TRBJ1-2; 8 bases are a match to TRBD1. V was pared by 1 base and J by 9 bases, with 4 bases of the junction left unmatched. The CDR3 extends over 13 amino acids. Here the CDR3 reads CASSLGQGKSYTF. CDR3 nucleotides: TGTGCCAGCAGTTTAGGACAGGGGAAAAGCTACACCTTC.

The chain links TRBV18 to TRBJ2-7; 11 bases agree with TRBD1. Trimming took 2 bases from V and 1 from J; bases not matched to a gene: 1. Germline V lookup: CDR1 KGHSH, CDR2 LQKENI. This CDR3 has 15 amino acids. The CDR3 nucleotides read TGTGCCAGCTCACCAGGGACAGGGGGATCCTACGAGCAGTACTTC. This gives the protein CASSPGTGGSYEQYF.

DNA of the CDR3: TGTGCCAGCAGCACCGGACAGGGGGCAGGTAATTCACCCCTCCACTTT. Amino acid sequence: CASSTGQGAGNSPLHF. The genes are TRBV7-9 and TRBJ1-6; 11 bases fit TRBD1. Trimming removed 5 bases from V and 6 bases from J; junction bases left unmatched: 6. Germline loops: CDR1 SEHNR, CDR2 FQNEAQ (reference sequence). This CDR3 is built from 16 residues.

This clone was seen just once. The rearrangement joins TRBV2 to TRBJ2-1; the match to TRBD1 covers 9 bases. The CDR3 is made up of 13 amino acids. Per the germline V gene, CDR1 is SNHLY and CDR2 is FYNNEI. With V trimmed by 6 bases and J by 6 bases, 3 bases remained unmatched. The CDR3 protein is CASSTTGGNEQFF. CDR3 in DNA: TGTGCCAGCAGCACGACAGGGGGCAATGAGCAGTTCTTC.

This chain links TRBV12-5 with TRBJ1-1; D remains ambiguous. Looked up from germline, CDR1 is LGHNT and CDR2 is FRNRAP. CDR3 size: 13 residues. The ends were cut back, 1 base at V and 4 bases at J, with 7 bases in the middle. CDR3 in amino acids: CASGLGHITEAFF. The CDR3 region has the DNA TGTGCTAGTGGTTTGGGACACATCACTGAAGCTTTCTTT.

The chain carries TRBV7-6 and TRBJ2-5, with 8 bases matching TRBD2. After removal of 7 bases from V and 4 bases from J, the junction contained 11 bases not matched to a gene. The CDR3 contains 15 residues. Germline values: CDR1 SGHVS, CDR2 FNYEAQ. The CDR3 is CASTNRGAGGETQYF. As DNA, the CDR3 is TGTGCCAGCACCAATCGAGGTGCGGGAGGAGAGACCCAGTACTTC.

The chain joins TRBV2 to TRBJ1-2; D gene ambiguous. Looked up from germline, CDR1 is SNHLY and CDR2 is FYNNEI. Trimming left V 8 bases short and J 8 bases short, with 21 bases between. This CDR3 contains 14 residues. In DNA, the CDR3 is TGTGCCAGCCTACCGGGGTCCTACTACTCCGGCTACACCTTC. Residues: CASLPGSYYSGYTF.

This rearrangement joins TRBV5-5 to TRBJ1-6; D is perhaps TRBD1 (6 bases). Germline values: CDR1 SGHKS, CDR2 YYEKEE (reference sequence). Deletions cut 1 base from V and 6 bases from J, with 14 bases between. The CDR3 has 16 residues. CDR3 DNA: TGTGCCAGCAGCTTGACGGAGGTGGGGGCTAATTCACCCCTCCACTTT. Amino acids: CASSLTEVGANSPLHF.

The chain couples TRBV7-2 to TRBJ2-1; D may be TRBD2 (6 bases). The CDR3 totals 15 residues. V dropped 4 bases and J dropped 1 base, with 11 bases sitting between them. The germline V gene has CDR1 SGHTA and CDR2 FQGNSA. CDR3 sequence: CASSSGRGSYNEQFF. The DNA of the CDR3 is TGTGCCAGCAGCTCCGGGCGGGGATCCTACAATGAGCAGTTCTTC.

The chain uses TRBV6-5 and TRBJ2-3; possible D gene TRBD2, 5 bases. Germline CDR1 reads MNHEY; CDR2 reads SVGAGI. This CDR3 region has 11 residues. Trimming took off 6 bases at V and 8 bases at J, with 9 bases between the two ends. The CDR3 DNA reads as TGTGCCAGCAGGGGAGAAGTTACGCAGTATTTT. Amino acids: CASRGEVTQYF.

The chain uses TRBV24-1 and TRBJ2-2; 11 bases agree with TRBD1. Germline loops: CDR1 KGHDR, CDR2 SFDVKD. Trimming cost V 4 bases and J 5 bases; bases outside gene matches: 5. The CDR3 runs to 16 residues. The CDR3: CATSESGTGGTGELFF. Here the CDR3 DNA reads TGTGCCACCAGTGAATCCGGGACAGGGGGAACCGGGGAGCTGTTTTTT.

The chain uses TRBV6-4 and TRBJ2-2; 8 nucleotides line up with TRBD1. This CDR3 comprises 15 residues. V was clipped by 5 bases and J by 0 bases; unmatched bases: 2. CDR1 and CDR2 (germline): MRHNA, SNTAGT. CDR3 loop: CASSPTGANTGELFF. As DNA, the CDR3 is TGTGCCAGCAGTCCGACAGGGGCGAACACCGGGGAGCTGTTTTTT.

CDR3 residues: CASSQDQVFYGYTF. The CDR3 coding sequence is TGTGCCAGCAGCCAAGATCAGGTTTTCTATGGCTACACCTTC. V and J are TRBV14 and TRBJ1-2; D not certain. The germline V gene has CDR1 SGHDN and CDR2 FVKESK. This CDR3 is 14 amino acids long. Trimming removed 0 bases at V and 4 bases at J, with 9 bases between.

The chain joins TRBV21-1 to TRBJ2-5; TRBD2 is taken as the D call from the table, unchecked against the DNA. TRBV21-1 corresponds to a pseudogene. This CDR3 spans 12 amino acids. The CDR3 spells CASSPENSSQYF. The DNA for the CDR3 is TGTGCCAGCAGCCCTGAGAACTCTTCTCAGTACTTC.

The chain couples TRBV7-2 to TRBJ1-5; D gene unclear. CDR3 length: 14 residues. V was shortened by 4 bases and J by 3 bases, with 10 bases between the two germline ends. CDR1 is SGHTA, CDR2 FQGNSA, per germline. Here the CDR3 reads CASSSLNSNQPQHF. The CDR3 nucleotides read TGTGCCAGCAGCTCGCTAAACTCCAATCAGCCCCAGCATTTT.

The rearrangement links TRBV23-1 to TRBJ1-5, with D unresolved. TRBV23-1 is placed among ORFs of uncertain function. V lost 0 bases and J 1 base, leaving 7 bases between the germline ends. This CDR3 has 15 residues. The CDR3 protein is CASSQSGRSNQPQHF. DNA for the CDR3: TGCGCCAGCAGTCAATCTGGCAGGAGCAATCAGCCCCAGCATTTT.

This clone was counted between two and nine times. The genes are TRBV4-2 and TRBJ1-4; 12 bases map to TRBD1. The CDR3 is 17 residues long. Germline V lookup: CDR1 LGHNA, CDR2 YNFKEQ. After removal of 6 bases from V and 8 bases from J, the junction contained 13 bases not matched to a gene. The CDR3 here is CASRPGQGARVREKLFF. In nucleotides, the CDR3 is TGTGCCAGCAGGCCGGGACAGGGGGCCCGCGTTCGGGAAAAACTGTTTTTT.

V and J are TRBV19 and TRBJ2-1; tentative D call: TRBD2 (5 bases). Trimming left V 1 base short and J 14 bases short, with 15 bases between. Germline V CDR1 and CDR2: LNHDA, SQIVND (reference sequence). The CDR3 runs to 13 residues. The CDR3 is CASSIVMVGEKFF. The CDR3 DNA is TGTGCCAGTAGTATAGTGATGGTCGGGGAGAAGTTCTTC.

The chain combines TRBV5-1 with TRBJ2-5; 9 nucleotides line up with TRBD1. J lost 4 bases, V lost 4 bases, and 11 bases had no gene match. The CDR3 is 16 amino acids. Germline V gene data show CDR1 as SGHRS and CDR2 as YFSETQ. CDR3 coding DNA: TGCGCCAGCAGCGGACCACAGGGGGCAAGGGCAGAGACCCAGTACTTC. Encoded protein: CASSGPQGARAETQYF.

The rearrangement uses TRBV5-1 and TRBJ2-5; the D is unclear. Germline CDR1 is SGHRS and CDR2 is YFSETQ. The CDR3 runs to 13 residues. Trimming pared 3 bases from V and 4 bases from J, leaving 10 bases between. CDR3 coding DNA: TGCGCCAGCAGCTCGACTGCCGGAGAGACCCAGTACTTC. Encoded protein: CASSSTAGETQYF. The entire variable domain, with the rest obtained from reference TRBV5-1 and TRBJ2-5, is as follows: KAGVTQTPRYLIKTRGQQVTLSCSPISGHRSVSWYQQTPGQGLQFLFEYFSETQRNKGNFPGRFSGRQFSNSRSEMNVSTLELGDSALYLCASSSTAGETQYFGPGTRLLVL.

V and J are TRBV12-3 or TRBV12-4 and TRBJ1-2; a possible D gene is TRBD1 (5 bases). The CDR3 runs to 13 residues. The V and J ends lost 3 bases and 5 bases respectively, with 10 bases between them. This CDR3 reads CASSLSGGYGYTF. DNA for the CDR3: TGTGCCAGCAGTTTGTCCGGGGGGTATGGCTACACCTTC.

V usage is TRBV3-1 (or the pseudogene TRBV3-2) and J usage is TRBJ1-6, with D maybe TRBD1 (5 bases). Germline CDR1 is LGHDT and CDR2 is YNNKEL (reference sequence). Trimming cost V 3 bases and J 5 bases, with 14 bases left between them. This CDR3 spans 16 amino acids. This chain's CDR3 is CASSHLGAGNNSPLHF. CDR3 in DNA: TGTGCCAGCAGCCACCTTGGGGCAGGCAATAATTCACCCCTCCACTTT.

The genes are TRBV5-5 and TRBJ1-1, with D perhaps TRBD1 (6 bases). The V gene's germline CDR1 is SGHKS and CDR2 YYEKEE (reference sequence). Deletions cut 2 bases from V and 1 base from J, with 6 bases between. The CDR3 is 13 amino acids. The CDR3 DNA reads as TGTGCCAGCAGCTTACAGGGGAACACTGAAGCTTTCTTT. It specifies CASSLQGNTEAFF.

This clone was seen a handful of times. Here the CDR3 reads CASSQNSGKGTQYF. CDR3 DNA sequence: TGTGCCAGCAGCCAAAATAGCGGGAAGGGGACCCAGTACTTC. The V gene is TRBV3-1 (or the pseudogene TRBV3-2), the J gene TRBJ2-5; 8 bases line up with TRBD2. The trim removed 2 bases at V and 7 bases at J, leaving 6 bases unmatched. Germline CDR1 reads LGHDT; CDR2 reads YNNKEL (reference sequence). The CDR3 is 14 amino acids.

This chain connects TRBV11-2 to TRBJ1-1; D ambiguous. Trimming pared 3 bases from V and 1 base from J, leaving 9 bases between. This CDR3 is built from 14 residues. Germline values: CDR1 SGHAT, CDR2 FQNNGV. DNA for the CDR3: TGTGCCAGCAGCTTCACTTCGTCGAACACTGAAGCTTTCTTT. It translates to CASSFTSSNTEAFF.

This chain links TRBV20-1 with TRBJ1-5; 9 bases map to TRBD1. CDR3 size: 17 residues. V was clipped by 3 bases and J by 4 bases; unmatched bases: 13. CDR1 is DFQATT and CDR2 is SNEGSKA in the germline V gene (reference sequence). CDR3 loop: CSASPGQGSLRNQPQHF. CDR3 coding DNA: TGCAGTGCTAGTCCGGGACAGGGCTCTCTTCGGAATCAGCCCCAGCATTTT.

This clone was seen more than once but under ten times. The same CDR3 is also encoded by other DNA sequences in this sample. This rearrangement joins TRBV13 to TRBJ1-1; D is unclear. V was pared by 3 bases and J by 1 base, with 6 bases between. The CDR3 totals 13 residues. Germline CDR1 is PRHDT and CDR2 is FYEKMQ (reference sequence). The DNA for the CDR3 is TGTGCCAGCAGCTTTACTAGGAACACTGAAGCTTTCTTT. It yields the protein CASSFTRNTEAFF. The variable domain in full, completed from reference TRBV13 and TRBJ1-1, reads AAGVIQSPRHLIKEKRETATLKCYPIPRHDTVYWYQQGPGQDPQFLISFYEKMQSDKGSIPDRFSAQQFSDYHSELNMSSLELGDSALYFCASSFTRNTEAFFGQGTRLTVV.